The 10 T cell receptor beta chains listed next were all sequenced from one sample in a study of blood T cell repertoires in COVID-19. Some clones are missing from TCRdb's copy, which holds only in-frame ones; the method was immunoSEQ multiplex PCR. The sample shows hundreds of thousands of clones, around 85% of them seen only once. Input material: PBMCs or T cells enriched from blood (not recorded which). The receptor set was obtained from a woman between 35 and 50 years old with acute COVID-19.

The V and J genes are TRBV7-8 and TRBJ2-1; D is possibly TRBD1 (5 bases). The CDR3 is made up of 19 amino acids. V lost 3 bases and J lost 0, with 21 bases in between. The germline V gene encodes CDR1 SGHVS and CDR2 FQNEAQ. The chain's CDR3 is CASSLPQVSDRPSYNEQFF. CDR3 DNA: TGTGCCAGCAGCTTGCCCCAAGTCAGCGACAGACCCTCCTACAATGAGCAGTTCTTC.

The chain links TRBV5-1 to TRBJ2-7; 14 nucleotides agree with TRBD2. J lost 0 bases, V lost 5 bases, and 7 bases had no gene match. The CDR3 length is 17 residues. The germline CDR1 and CDR2 sequences are SGHRS and YFSETQ. Here the CDR3 DNA reads TGCGCCAGCAGAGGAGGGACTAGCGGGGGAAGCTCCTACGAGCAGTACTTC. This encodes CASRGGTSGGSSYEQYF.

The rearrangement joins TRBV30 to TRBJ2-2; D possibly corresponds to TRBD2 (6 bases). V was clipped by 4 bases and J by 3 bases, with 15 bases between them. Germline V lookup: CDR1 GTSNPN, CDR2 SVGIG (reference sequence). This CDR3 comprises 15 residues. Here the CDR3 DNA reads TGTGCCTGGACCCCGGGGCTAGCGCACACCGGGGAGCTGTTTTTT. Protein: CAWTPGLAHTGELFF. The entire variable domain, with the rest obtained from reference TRBV30 and TRBJ2-2, is as follows: SQTIHQWPATLVQPVGSPLSLECTVEGTSNPNLYWYRQAAGRGLQLLFYSVGIGQISSEVPQNLSASRPQDRQFILSSKKLLLSDSGFYLCAWTPGLAHTGELFFGEGSRLTVL.

This clone was detected once. Other DNA sequences in the same sample also yield this CDR3. This rearrangement joins TRBV5-1 to TRBJ2-5; no clear D gene. The CDR3 length is 14 residues. Germline loops: CDR1 SGHRS, CDR2 YFSETQ. Trimming shortened V by 2 bases and J by 2 bases, and 10 bases separated the two germline ends. Here the CDR3 reads CASSLSGNQETQYF. The CDR3 DNA reads as TGCGCCAGCAGCTTATCGGGTAATCAAGAGACCCAGTACTTC.

The chain combines TRBV9 with TRBJ2-5; TRBD1 matches 8 bases. The CDR3 has 17 residues. The germline CDR1 and CDR2 sequences are SGDLS and YYNGEE. The V gene end was trimmed by 3 bases and the J gene end by 2 bases; junction bases not matched to a gene: 12. The CDR3 nucleotides read TGTGCCAGCAGCGAGTCCCCAGGGGGCAGTCTTCAAGAGACCCAGTACTTC. It codes for CASSESPGGSLQETQYF.

V usage is TRBV19 and J usage is TRBJ1-2; a weak D match, TRBD1 (6 bases). In germline, CDR1 is LNHDA, CDR2 SQIVND (reference sequence). The V and J ends lost 4 bases and 4 bases respectively, with 10 bases between them. The CDR3 length is 13 residues. The CDR3 DNA sequence: TGTGCCAGTAGTAATACAGGGAGCTATGGCTACACCTTC. Its translation: CASSNTGSYGYTF.

The CDR3 loop reads CASSDSGLAEYNEQFF. The CDR3 region has the DNA TGTGCCAGCAGTGATTCCGGACTAGCGGAGTACAATGAGCAGTTCTTC. The genes are TRBV25-1 and TRBJ2-1, with TRBD2 matching over 10 bases. J was trimmed by 4 bases and V by 3 bases; bases with no gene match: 6. CDR3 length equals 16 residues. The germline V gene has CDR1 MGHDK and CDR2 SYGVNS.

The chain carries TRBV29-1 and TRBJ2-5; perhaps TRBD2 as D (6 bases). This CDR3 is built from 14 residues. V was shortened by 3 bases and J by 5 bases, with 16 bases between the two germline ends. Germline V gene lookup returns CDR1 SQVTM and CDR2 ANQGSEA. The CDR3 nucleotides read TGCAGCGTTGATCTACTAGCCCTAAGCGAGACCCAGTACTTC. It specifies CSVDLLALSETQYF.

The genes are TRBV4-2 and TRBJ2-7; 8 bases match TRBD1. Germline trimming cut 0 bases from V and 3 bases from J; bases unmatched to any gene: 7. The CDR3 is 16 residues long. CDR1 LGHNA and CDR2 YNFKEQ come from the germline V gene. The CDR3 nucleotides are TGTGCCAGCAGCCAAGAGATCGGGACAGGTAACTACGAGCAGTACTTC. Protein product: CASSQEIGTGNYEQYF.

V gene TRBV5-1 combines with J gene TRBJ1-1; TRBD1 is a possible D gene (6 bases). The germline V gene has CDR1 SGHRS and CDR2 YFSETQ. CDR3 length: 14 residues. V was pared by 4 bases and J by 7 bases, with 17 bases between. CDR3: CASSPRQVQYEAFF. CDR3 nucleotide sequence: TGCGCCAGCAGCCCGCGACAGGTGCAATATGAAGCTTTCTTT.